These T cell receptor beta chains were read from a single sample in a study of cytomegalovirus exposure and HLA in healthy donors. Assay used: immunoSEQ multiplex PCR; TCRdb lists only in-frame clones, some missing. Among about 70,000 clones, 75% to 90% were seen once, and the ten largest hold 1.5% to 2%. The material sequenced was PBMCs. The receptor set was obtained from a woman aged 30 to 39 in good health and CMV-seronegative. Both conserved end residues are part of each CDR3. D genes are given only for firm matches. Rows give clone size only sometimes, using once, few, many, or a class for an expanded clone.

V: TRBV6-6; D: NA; J: TRBJ1-2; size: NA; DNA: TGTGCCAGCAGACCAAACGACAGGCATAACTATGGCTACACCTTC; CDR3: CASRPNDRHNYGYTF
V: TRBV5-1; D: NA; J: TRBJ1-6; size: NA; DNA: TGCGCCAGCAGCTTGTTGGGACACTCGGATTCACCCCTCCACTTT; CDR3: CASSLLGHSDSPLHF
V: TRBV5-1; D: TRBD2; J: TRBJ2-3; size: NA; DNA: TGCGCCAGCAGCTTGGTTGCGGGAGGGACAGATACGCAGTATTTT; CDR3: CASSLVAGGTDTQYF
V: TRBV4-1; D: NA; J: TRBJ1-4; size: NA; DNA: TGCGCCAGCAGCCTTAGCAGGGGCAGTAGGAGGGAAAAACTGTTTTTT; CDR3: CASSLSRGSRREKLFF
V: TRBV5-5; D: NA; J: TRBJ2-7; size: NA; DNA: TGTGCCAGCAGCTTGGGTCCACAGGTTTCCTACGAGCAGTACTTC; CDR3: CASSLGPQVSYEQYF
V: TRBV4-2; D: NA; J: TRBJ1-1; size: NA; DNA: TGTGCCAGCAGCCAAGATCGGTCGAACACTGAAGCTTTCTTT; CDR3: CASSQDRSNTEAFF
V: TRBV6-6; D: TRBD1; J: TRBJ2-7; size: NA; DNA: TGTGCCAGCACCGATCGGGACAGTCTGTACGAGCAGTACTTC; CDR3: CASTDRDSLYEQYF
V: TRBV27; D: TRBD2; J: TRBJ2-3; size: NA; DNA: TGTGCCAGCAGTTTTCGCGGGAGGTTGGGAGATACGCAGTATTTT; CDR3: CASSFRGRLGDTQYF
V: TRBV5-4; D: TRBD1; J: TRBJ1-2; size: NA; DNA: TGTGCCAGCAGCGCGACAGGGGTAAACTATGGCTACACCTTC; CDR3: CASSATGVNYGYTF
V: TRBV2; D: NA; J: TRBJ2-4; size: NA; DNA: TGTGCCAGCAGTGCATCCGGACATAACAAAAACATTCAGTACTTC; CDR3: CASSASGHNKNIQYF
V: TRBV9; D: TRBD1; J: TRBJ1-3; size: NA; DNA: TGTGCCAGCAGCGTAGCTACAGGGCAGGGGGCAGATGGAAACACCATATATTTT; CDR3: CASSVATGQGADGNTIYF
V: TRBV2; D: TRBD1; J: TRBJ1-2; size: NA; DNA: TGTGCCAGCTACTCCTTTAGGACAGGCCAACGGGGCTACACCTTC; CDR3: CASYSFRTGQRGYTF
V: TRBV5-1; D: NA; J: TRBJ1-4; size: few; DNA: TGCGCCAGCAGCTTGGTCGCAACTAATGAAAAACTGTTTTTT; CDR3: CASSLVATNEKLFF
V: TRBV9; D: NA; J: TRBJ2-3; size: NA; DNA: TGTGCCAGCAGCTACACCTTGGGCAGCACAGATACGCAGTATTTT; CDR3: CASSYTLGSTDTQYF
V: TRBV27; D: TRBD1; J: TRBJ1-2; size: NA; DNA: TGTGCCAGCACTAAACAGGGGGACTATGGCTACCCCTTC; CDR3: CASTKQGDYGYPF
V: TRBV9; D: NA; J: TRBJ1-1; size: NA; DNA: TGTGCCAGCAGCCCCGGGGGGGGGAACACTGAAGCTTTCTTT; CDR3: CASSPGGGNTEAFF
V: TRBV7-6; D: NA; J: TRBJ2-1; size: NA; DNA: TGTGCCAGCAGCTTCGACTGGAACAATGAGCAGTTCTTC; CDR3: CASSFDWNNEQFF
V: TRBV11-3; D: NA; J: TRBJ2-7; size: NA; DNA: TGTGCCAGCAGCCGAGTCGCGGCCTCCTACGAGCAGTACTTC; CDR3: CASSRVAASYEQYF
V: TRBV4-2; D: TRBD2; J: TRBJ2-7; size: NA; DNA: TGTGCCAGCAGCCAAGTTAGCGGGGTCTCCTACGAGCAGTACTTC; CDR3: CASSQVSGVSYEQYF
V: TRBV7-2; D: NA; J: TRBJ2-7; size: NA; DNA: TGTGCCAGCAGCTTAAATCCGGGAACCTACGAGCAGTACTTC; CDR3: CASSLNPGTYEQYF
V: TRBV19; D: TRBD1; J: TRBJ1-1; size: NA; DNA: TGTGCCAGTAGTATAGATGGGACAGCCTTTTTGAACACTGAAGCTTTCTTT; CDR3: CASSIDGTAFLNTEAFF
V: TRBV6-5; D: NA; J: TRBJ2-7; size: NA; DNA: TGTGCCAGCAGTTACGATCAGGGTGAAGGCTACGAGCAGTACTTC; CDR3: CASSYDQGEGYEQYF
V: TRBV30; D: TRBD1; J: TRBJ2-1; size: NA; DNA: TGTGCCTGGGACGGACAGGGAGGAAATGAGCAGTTCTTC; CDR3: CAWDGQGGNEQFF
V: TRBV6-5; D: NA; J: TRBJ2-5; size: NA; DNA: TGTGCCAGCAGTTACGTAGCCGGGCAAGAGACCCAGTACTTC; CDR3: CASSYVAGQETQYF
V: TRBV6-5; D: TRBD2; J: TRBJ2-5; size: once; DNA: TGTGCCAGCGGCGGGGGACTAGCGGGGCAAGAGACCCAGTACTTC; CDR3: CASGGGLAGQETQYF
V: TRBV5-6; D: NA; J: TRBJ1-4; size: NA; DNA: TGTGCCAGTAGGACTGTGAACGAAAAACTGTTTTTT; CDR3: CASRTVNEKLFF
V: TRBV7-9; D: TRBD1; J: TRBJ1-4; size: few; DNA: TGTGCCAGCAGCACGGGACAGTCTTATGAAAAACTGTTTTTT; CDR3: CASSTGQSYEKLFF
V: TRBV29-1; D: TRBD1; J: TRBJ2-3; size: NA; DNA: TGCAGCGTGGAACGACTCGGACAGGGGGGGGCAGATACGCAGTATTTT; CDR3: CSVERLGQGGADTQYF